A selection of T cell receptor beta chains follows, all from one sample in a study of T cells in localized non-small cell lung cancer. Generated by immunoSEQ multiplex PCR, the TCRdb table keeps only in-frame clones and is missing some. Here the sample spans some 71,000 clones, 84% being singletons. Sample: peripheral blood, taken before any cancer treatment. These receptors were taken from a female donor older than 55 with stage I lung adenocarcinoma. The CDR3 runs from the conserved cysteine through the conserved F or W. Each record gives: V gene, J gene, clone size, D gene, CDR3 DNA, CDR3 protein. D genes are given only for firm matches. Rows give clone size only sometimes, using once, few, many, or a class for an expanded clone.

v_call: TRBV18
j_call: TRBJ1-5
clone_size: -
d_call: -
cdr3_nt: TGTGCCAGCTCACCACCGACCGGGGGACAGCCCCAGCATTTT
cdr3_aa: CASSPPTGGQPQHF

v_call: TRBV6-1
j_call: TRBJ2-1
clone_size: -
d_call: -
cdr3_nt: TGTGCCAGCACGGGACTGGGGTACGTTAATGAGCAGTTCTTC
cdr3_aa: CASTGLGYVNEQFF

v_call: TRBV7-9
j_call: TRBJ2-7
clone_size: -
d_call: TRBD1
cdr3_nt: TGTGCCAGCAGCGGACAGGGCTCCTACGAGCAGTACTTC
cdr3_aa: CASSGQGSYEQYF

v_call: TRBV4-1
j_call: TRBJ2-7
clone_size: once
d_call: TRBD2
cdr3_nt: TGCGCCAGCAGCCAAGATCCAGCGGGGGGGCCGCAGAATCGCGAGCAGTACTTC
cdr3_aa: CASSQDPAGGPQNREQYF

v_call: TRBV7-9
j_call: TRBJ1-1
clone_size: -
d_call: -
cdr3_nt: TGTGCCAGCAGCCTGGACATGAACACTGAAGCTTTCTTT
cdr3_aa: CASSLDMNTEAFF

v_call: TRBV15
j_call: TRBJ1-2
clone_size: -
d_call: -
cdr3_nt: TGTGCCACCAGCTTGAGACGACAGGTTCCGTACACCTTC
cdr3_aa: CATSLRRQVPYTF

v_call: TRBV4-1
j_call: TRBJ2-2
clone_size: once
d_call: TRBD2
cdr3_nt: TGCGCCAGCAGCCAAGGGGGGGGTTCGCGGAGGAACACCGGGGAGCTGTTTTTT
cdr3_aa: CASSQGGGSRRNTGELFF

v_call: TRBV21-1
j_call: TRBJ1-3
clone_size: -
d_call: -
cdr3_nt: TGTGCCAGCAGCACCCCGGTAGGGCAGGGCGGCTCTGGAAACACCATATATTTT
cdr3_aa: CASSTPVGQGGSGNTIYF

v_call: TRBV15
j_call: TRBJ1-1
clone_size: -
d_call: TRBD1
cdr3_nt: TGTGCCACCAGCGGTCCCCGGGACAGGGACGCTGAAGCTTTCTTT
cdr3_aa: CATSGPRDRDAEAFF

v_call: TRBV19
j_call: TRBJ2-3
clone_size: -
d_call: TRBD2
cdr3_nt: TGTGCCAGTAGTATCGGGGCGGGAGGGCCTGAAGGGACAGATACGCAGTATTTT
cdr3_aa: CASSIGAGGPEGTDTQYF

v_call: TRBV6-4
j_call: TRBJ2-3
clone_size: -
d_call: -
cdr3_nt: TGTGCCAGCAGCCGGGACTTTAGCACAGATACGCAGTATTTT
cdr3_aa: CASSRDFSTDTQYF

v_call: TRBV18
j_call: TRBJ1-2
clone_size: -
d_call: -
cdr3_nt: TGTGCCAGCTCACCAGGGTTGAGCTATGGCTACACCTTC
cdr3_aa: CASSPGLSYGYTF

v_call: TRBV10-3
j_call: TRBJ1-5
clone_size: -
d_call: -
cdr3_nt: TGTGCCATCAGTGAAAGGGGTAGCAATCAGCCCCAGCATTTT
cdr3_aa: CAISERGSNQPQHF